Shown below are 32 T cell receptor beta chains from a single sample sequenced in a study of blood T cell repertoires in COVID-19. The method was immunoSEQ multiplex PCR; TCRdb's version includes in-frame clones alone and lacks a portion of them. The sample holds 150,000 to 200,000 clones, about 92% seen once. Material: peripheral blood. All receptors derive from a young man with COVID-19, enrolled during active disease.

The CDR3 DNA sequence: TGTGCCAGTAGCGCCGGGCTAGCGGGGGCCGGGGAGCTGTTTTTT. Amino acid sequence: CASSAGLAGAGELFF. The chain recombines TRBV19 with TRBJ2-2; 10 bases line up with TRBD2. The CDR3 loop spans 15 amino acids. CDR1 is LNHDA, CDR2 SQIVND, per germline (reference sequence). The junction had 7 bases not matched to a gene; V was cut back by 6 bases and J by 6 bases.

The chain combines TRBV5-6 with TRBJ2-7; maybe TRBD2 (7 bases). There are 17 residues in the CDR3. The germline CDR1 and CDR2 sequences are SGHDT and YYEEEE. V lost 0 bases, J lost 0 bases, and 16 bases lay in between. Here the CDR3 reads CASSLAGGPHSSYEQYF. CDR3 coding DNA: TGTGCCAGCAGCTTGGCCGGGGGGCCTCATAGCTCCTACGAGCAGTACTTC.

The chain employs TRBV9 and TRBJ1-2; D not certain. Germline CDR1 SGDLS, CDR2 YYNGEE. The V end was cut by 3 bases, the J end by 6 bases, with 15 bases between. The CDR3 consists of 14 residues. For the CDR3, the DNA is TGTGCCAGCAGCGGCTACTCAGGATTGGATGGCTACACCTTC. Residues: CASSGYSGLDGYTF. Looking up the rest from reference TRBV9 and TRBJ1-2 gives the full variable domain: DSGVTQTPKHLITATGQRVTLRCSPRSGDLSVYWYQQSLDQGLQFLIQYYNGEERAKGNILERFSAQQFPDLHSELNLSSLELGDSALYFCASSGYSGLDGYTFGSGTRLTVV.

V and J are TRBV5-6 and TRBJ2-3; 7 bases match TRBD2. Germline-derived CDR1 and CDR2 are SGHDT and YYEEEE. The CDR3 extends over 16 amino acids. The trim removed 0 bases at V and 7 bases at J, leaving 11 bases unmatched. CDR3: CASSLGPGGGMNTQYF. The CDR3 DNA reads as TGTGCCAGCAGCTTGGGACCGGGGGGTGGGATGAATACGCAGTATTTT.

The chain combines TRBV5-6 with TRBJ1-3; D not certain. Germline V gene sequence: CDR1 SGHDT, CDR2 YYEEEE. The CDR3 spans 18 residues. V was trimmed by 4 bases and J by 4 bases, leaving 24 bases between them. The CDR3 sequence is CASSPSRAGRLVGNTIYF. The CDR3 DNA follows: TGTGCCAGCAGCCCAAGTCGGGCCGGGAGACTAGTAGGAAACACCATATATTTT.

This sequence joins TRBV19 and TRBJ2-5, with 8 bases that match TRBD2. The CDR3 consists of 18 residues. CDR1 and CDR2 (germline): LNHDA, SQIVND (reference sequence). Trimming cost V 5 bases and J 5 bases; bases outside gene matches: 19. CDR3 sequence (DNA): TGTGCCAGTAGTCCAAGGGAACCTAGACTAGCGAGGCAGGAGACCCAGTACTTC. Its translation: CASSPREPRLARQETQYF.

The genes are TRBV6-5 and TRBJ1-2, with 12 bases matching TRBD1. The V and J ends lost 2 bases and 8 bases, in that order; junction bases with no gene match: 6. From germline, CDR1 is MNHEY and CDR2 SVGAGI. This CDR3 has 15 residues. The CDR3 DNA is TGTGCCAGCAGTTACGGGACAGGGGGCATTACGGGCTACACCTTC. Its protein product is CASSYGTGGITGYTF.

J is TRBJ1-5 and V is TRBV30; D not certain. CDR3 length: 14 amino acids. From germline, CDR1 is GTSNPN and CDR2 SVGIG (reference sequence). V was cut by 0 bases and J by 3 bases, with 9 bases left in between. The CDR3 loop reads CAWSVGGLNQPQHF. The CDR3 DNA reads as TGTGCCTGGAGTGTAGGAGGGCTCAATCAGCCCCAGCATTTT.

The gene calls are TRBV28 and TRBJ2-7, with a possible D match to TRBD1 (5 bases). Trimming took 7 bases from V and 0 from J, leaving 16 bases between them. From germline, CDR1 is MDHEN and CDR2 SYDVKM. The CDR3 sequence is 15 residues long. The CDR3 spells CASKIVTASSYEQYF. CDR3 nucleotide sequence: TGTGCCAGCAAAATTGTGACAGCGAGCTCCTACGAGCAGTACTTC.

This chain joins TRBV27 and TRBJ1-6, with 7 positions matching TRBD1. The CDR3 contains 13 residues. The V segment lost 8 bases and the J segment 7 bases; nucleotides outside the gene matches: 5. The germline gives CDR1 MNHEY, CDR2 SMNVEV (reference sequence). This CDR3 reads CASGGQFNSPLHF. As DNA, the CDR3 is TGTGCCAGCGGGGGACAGTTCAATTCACCCCTCCACTTT.

V and J are TRBV9 and TRBJ2-7; 8 bases agree with TRBD1. CDR1 and CDR2 (germline): SGDLS, YYNGEE. The CDR3 runs 14 residues. The V gene end was trimmed by 3 bases and the J gene end by 0 bases; junction bases not matched to a gene: 2. The CDR3 reads CASSDGQGSYEQYF. The CDR3 DNA follows: TGTGCCAGCAGCGACGGACAGGGCTCCTACGAGCAGTACTTC.

V gene TRBV4-3 combines with J gene TRBJ2-1, with D maybe TRBD1 (6 bases). V dropped 3 bases and J dropped 0 bases, with 12 bases sitting between them. The germline CDR1 and CDR2 sequences are LGHNA and YSLEER. The CDR3 runs 16 residues. Here the CDR3 DNA reads TGCGCCAGCAGCCATATTCTAGGGGGCTCCTACAATGAGCAGTTCTTC. It yields the protein CASSHILGGSYNEQFF.

Notes on this clone: Additional DNA sequences in this sample encode the identical CDR3. This chain uses TRBV24-1 with TRBJ2-3; D is possibly TRBD1 (5 bases). V lost 5 bases to trimming and J lost 0 bases, with 8 bases between them. CDR3 length equals 14 residues. Germline lookup yields CDR1 KGHDR and CDR2 SFDVKD. The CDR3 protein is CATSGQGSTDTQYF. CDR3 sequence (DNA): TGTGCCACCAGTGGGCAGGGAAGCACAGATACGCAGTATTTT.

CDR3 bases: TGTGCCACCAAGGTACGGACAGACTCCTACGAGCAGTACTTC. It encodes CATKVRTDSYEQYF. The gene calls are TRBV15 and TRBJ2-7; D might be TRBD1 (6 bases). V was shortened by 7 bases and J by 0 bases, with 13 bases between the two germline ends. The germline V gene encodes CDR1 LNHNV and CDR2 YYDKDF (reference sequence). CDR3 length: 14 residues. Together with reference TRBV15 and TRBJ2-7, the CDR3 gives the full variable domain: DAMVIQNPRYQVTQFGKPVTLSCSQTLNHNVMYWYQQKSSQAPKLLFHYYDKDFNNEADTPDNFQSRRPNTSFCFLDIRSPGLGDTAMYLCATKVRTDSYEQYFGPGTRLTVT.

The chain is built from TRBV19 and TRBJ1-3; a weak D match, TRBD1 (6 bases). This CDR3 is built from 14 residues. Germline V gives CDR1 LNHDA, CDR2 SQIVND (reference sequence). Trimming stripped 6 bases from V and 7 bases from J, with 16 bases between. The CDR3 is CASRQGLVDNTIYF. In DNA form, the CDR3 reads TGTGCCAGTAGACAGGGATTGGTGGACAACACCATATATTTT.

This sequence joins TRBV5-1 and TRBJ2-7; a weak D match, TRBD1 (6 bases). The CDR3 has 13 amino acids. CDR1 is SGHRS and CDR2 is YFSETQ in the germline V gene. The V end lost 9 bases, the J end lost 6 bases, and 19 bases lay between the germline ends. DNA for the CDR3: TGCGCCACCAGTAGTGGGACAAAAGGCGAGCAGTACTTC. It encodes CATSSGTKGEQYF.

In nucleotides, the CDR3 is TGCGCCAGCAGCCCGCTTACTACAGGGGGCCGGGACGAGCAGTACTTC. Amino acids: CASSPLTTGGRDEQYF. This chain links TRBV5-1 with TRBJ2-7; 9 nucleotides match TRBD1. V lost 4 bases and J lost 5; bases outside the gene matches: 13. Germline CDR1 and CDR2: SGHRS and YFSETQ. The CDR3 has 16 amino acids.

The chain carries TRBV18 and TRBJ1-5, with D possibly matching TRBD1 (6 bases). There are 15 residues in the CDR3. Germline V lookup: CDR1 KGHSH, CDR2 LQKENI. V lost 3 bases and J lost 6, with 15 bases in between. CDR3 region: CASSPIRGAGQPQHF. In DNA form, the CDR3 reads TGTGCCAGCTCACCCATCCGGGGGGCGGGTCAGCCCCAGCATTTT.

The chain links TRBV2 to TRBJ2-7; TRBD1 matches at 8 bases. V shed 5 bases and J 2 bases; nucleotides not matched to a gene: 2. This CDR3 contains 13 residues. Looked up from germline, CDR1 is SNHLY and CDR2 is FYNNEI. The CDR3 DNA follows: TGTGCCAGCAGTCTGGACAGGGCCTACGAGCAGTACTTC. Amino acids: CASSLDRAYEQYF.

V is TRBV18 and J is TRBJ2-7; D uncertain. This CDR3 comprises 14 residues. Trimming removed 6 bases at V and 4 bases at J, with 16 bases between. Germline values: CDR1 KGHSH, CDR2 LQKENI. The CDR3 DNA reads as TGTGCCAGCTCTGATTCGCACCAGGTTTACGAGCAGTACTTC. Residues: CASSDSHQVYEQYF. Full variable domain (rest looked up from reference TRBV18 and TRBJ2-7): NAGVMQNPRHLVRRRGQEARLRCSPMKGHSHVYWYRQLPEEGLKFMVYLQKENIIDESGMPKERFSAEFPKEGPSILRIQQVVRGDSAAYFCASSDSHQVYEQYFGPGTRLTVT.

The chain combines TRBV15 with TRBJ1-2; tentative D call: TRBD1 (5 bases). V lost 3 bases to trimming and J lost 8 bases, with 16 bases between them. Germline V gene lookup returns CDR1 LNHNV and CDR2 YYDKDF (reference sequence). The CDR3 is made up of 14 amino acids. The CDR3 region has the DNA TGTGCCACCAGCAGCGCCGGGCAGGGAGGCGGCTACACCTTC. This codes for CATSSAGQGGGYTF.

This clone has a single count. V and J are TRBV24-1 and TRBJ2-2; 7 bases line up with TRBD1. With 2 bases clipped from V and 6 bases from J, the junction kept 8 bases outside the gene matches. The CDR3 extends over 16 amino acids. Germline assignment: CDR1 KGHDR and CDR2 SFDVKD. The CDR3 here is CATSDWLRGSSGELFF. As DNA, the CDR3 is TGTGCCACCAGTGATTGGCTCAGGGGGTCTTCCGGGGAGCTGTTTTTT.

The chain uses TRBV6-5 and TRBJ2-2, with a possible D match to TRBD2 (6 bases). The V end was cut by 5 bases, the J end by 6 bases, with 16 bases between. Per the germline V gene, CDR1 is MNHEY and CDR2 is SVGAGI. This CDR3 spans 15 amino acids. The chain's CDR3 is CASSNGGGRAGELFF. The CDR3 DNA is TGTGCCAGCAGTAACGGCGGAGGGCGGGCCGGGGAGCTGTTTTTT.

This clone was seen a handful of times. The chain combines TRBV29-1 with TRBJ1-2; D is unresolved. The V gene lost 6 bases and the J gene lost 8 bases, with 19 bases spanning the gap. The CDR3 length is 13 residues. Germline loops: CDR1 SQVTM, CDR2 ANQGSEA. This chain's CDR3 is CSVTGSAGMGYTF. The CDR3, as DNA: TGCAGCGTCACGGGCAGTGCGGGGATGGGCTACACCTTC.

The V gene is TRBV5-1, the J gene TRBJ2-5, with D perhaps TRBD2 (5 bases). The V end was cut by 1 base, the J end by 5 bases, with 15 bases between. Germline V gives CDR1 SGHRS, CDR2 YFSETQ. The CDR3 is 15 amino acids. The CDR3 DNA is TGCGCCAGCAGCTTGTTAGCTGCGGGTTCGGAGACCCAGTACTTC. Translating gives CASSLLAAGSETQYF.

This clone was recorded once. The rearrangement links TRBV5-4 to TRBJ1-5, with TRBD1 identical over 7 bases. V lost 4 bases to trimming and J lost 0 bases; unmatched junction nucleotides: 13. Germline lookup yields CDR1 SGHNT and CDR2 YYREEE (reference sequence). The CDR3 extends over 18 amino acids. In nucleotides, the CDR3 is TGTGCCAGCAGCCTCCGGAGGGGGCCAACCCATAGCAATCAGCCCCAGCATTTT. Translation: CASSLRRGPTHSNQPQHF.

The chain recombines TRBV6-5 with TRBJ2-7; TRBD1 matches at 9 bases. In germline, CDR1 is MNHEY, CDR2 SVGAGI. The CDR3 length is 16 residues. Trimming took 4 bases from V and 3 from J; bases not matched to a gene: 10. The CDR3 is CASSSQYTGGGYEQYF. The CDR3 DNA reads as TGTGCCAGCAGTTCTCAATACACAGGGGGCGGCTACGAGCAGTACTTC.

V and J are TRBV5-1 and TRBJ1-1; D gene ambiguous. Trimming left V 2 bases short and J 3 bases short, with 11 bases between. In germline, CDR1 is SGHRS, CDR2 YFSETQ. The CDR3 is 14 residues long. In DNA, the CDR3 is TGCGCCAGCAGCTTCAACGGGAGGGACACTGAAGCTTTCTTT. Translated, it gives CASSFNGRDTEAFF. Full variable domain (missing parts from reference TRBV5-1 and TRBJ1-1): KAGVTQTPRYLIKTRGQQVTLSCSPISGHRSVSWYQQTPGQGLQFLFEYFSETQRNKGNFPGRFSGRQFSNSRSEMNVSTLELGDSALYLCASSFNGRDTEAFFGQGTRLTVV.

The chain carries TRBV5-4 and TRBJ2-1, with 9 bases aligning to TRBD2. CDR1 SGHNT and CDR2 YYREEE come from the germline V gene (reference sequence). V trimming: 2 bases; J trimming: 3 bases; junction bases outside the gene matches: 9. CDR3 length: 17 amino acids. DNA for the CDR3: TGTGCCAGCAGCTTTGGCCGGTCTAGCGGGGTCTACAATGAGCAGTTCTTC. Its translation is CASSFGRSSGVYNEQFF.

V and J are TRBV14 and TRBJ2-6; D possibly corresponds to TRBD1 (6 bases). Per germline, CDR1 SGHDN and CDR2 FVKESK. The CDR3 runs to 17 residues. V lost 4 bases, J lost 0 bases, and 13 bases lay in between. CDR3 in amino acids: CASSPLGAYSGANVLTF. CDR3 coding DNA: TGTGCCAGCAGCCCCTTGGGGGCCTACTCTGGGGCCAACGTCCTGACTTTC.

V gene TRBV7-8 combines with J gene TRBJ2-3, with a weak D call TRBD1 (8 bases). Germline V CDR1 and CDR2: SGHVS, FQNEAQ. V shed 2 bases and J shed 4 bases, with 13 bases lying between them. The CDR3 spans 15 residues. The CDR3 DNA is TGTGCCAGCAGCTTAAACAGGGGGGGAGCAGATACGCAGTATTTT. Amino acids: CASSLNRGGADTQYF.

This chain joins TRBV14 and TRBJ1-3; 7 bases align to TRBD1. V was pared by 0 bases and J by 9 bases, with 5 bases of the junction left unmatched. CDR1 and CDR2 (germline): SGHDN, FVKESK. CDR3 length equals 14 residues. CDR3 DNA: TGTGCCAGCAGCCAAGAGGTACAGGGGACCACCATATATTTT. Encoded protein: CASSQEVQGTTIYF.